Here is one TCR beta chain with its context. The data derive from a study of shared clonotypes between healthy human individuals. Looking at the study overall: Every donor yielded three CD4 naive, three CD4 memory, two CD8 naive and one CD8 memory plate.

As processed by the authors: Without quality scores, immunoSEQ junctional reads could not be filtered like full-length reads. Generated by immunoSEQ multiplex PCR, the TCRdb table keeps only in-frame clones and is missing some. For V, J and clone size, that table is used; D and trimming come from the DNA. Among more than 900,000 clones, 78% were seen once, and the ten largest hold roughly 0.61%. The CDR3 is made up of 17 amino acids. CDR1 and CDR2 from the germline V gene are ENHRY and SYGVKD. V lost 1 base to trimming and J lost 0 bases, with 13 bases between them. Memory CD4+ cells were the fraction left after CD45RA+ naive selection.

This chain connects TRBV10-3 to TRBJ1-3; D is uncertain. This TCR came from a young man in good health. Some clones in this sample may be carry-over from other donors' samples. The sequenced sample was memory CD4+ T cells from PBMCs. The sample's subset: CD45RA-negative fraction. The DNA of the CDR3 is TGTGCCATCAGTGAGTTTCGCCAGGCGAGCTCTGGAAACACCATATATTTT. Protein sequence: CAISEFRQASSGNTIYF.